This is a list of T cell receptor beta chains from one sample in a study of blood T cell repertoires in COVID-19. Repertoires were generated with immunoSEQ multiplex PCR, while TCRdb's copy carries only in-frame clones and drops some. The sample includes 300,000 to 500,000 clones, more than 75% seen only once; the top ten take over 0.9%. Sample: PBMCs or T cells enriched from blood (not recorded which). The receptors were gathered from a woman under 40 with acute COVID-19. Both conserved end residues are part of each CDR3. D genes are given only for firm matches. Some rows have no size entry. The others give once, few or many, or a class for an expanded clone.

J | V | size | D | DNA | CDR3
TRBJ1-1 | TRBV5-4 | once | NA | TGTGCCAGCAGCTTGGGAGAGAACACTGAAGCTTTCTTT | CASSLGENTEAFF
TRBJ2-7 | TRBV12-5 | NA | NA | TGTGCTAGTGGTTTGCCGGCGGGGGCATCCTACGAGCAGTACTTC | CASGLPAGASYEQYF
TRBJ1-2 | TRBV5-4 | NA | TRBD1 | TGTGCCAGCAGCTCGGGACAGAACTATGGCTACACCTTC | CASSSGQNYGYTF
TRBJ1-2 | TRBV23-1 | NA | NA | TGCGCCAGCAGTCGTGCGGAAGCTAACTATGGCTACACCTTC | CASSRAEANYGYTF
TRBJ1-4 | TRBV7-2 | NA | TRBD1 | TGTGCCAGCAGCTCCGGACAGGGGGTATATGAAAAACTGTTTTTT | CASSSGQGVYEKLFF
TRBJ2-1 | TRBV18 | NA | TRBD2 | TGTGCCAGCTCGGGGGGGAACAATGAGCAGTTCTTC | CASSGGNNEQFF
TRBJ2-7 | TRBV6-5 | NA | NA | TGTGCCAGCAGTTACTCTAGGGGTCCCTACGAGCAGTACTTC | CASSYSRGPYEQYF
TRBJ2-2 | TRBV12-5 | NA | TRBD2 | TGTGCTAGTGGTTTGGTGCGGGGGAAGGATCTCGGGGAGCTGTTTTTT | CASGLVRGKDLGELFF
TRBJ2-7 | TRBV5-1 | NA | NA | TGCGCCAGCAGCTTGAACAGGGCCTACGAGCAGTACTTC | CASSLNRAYEQYF
TRBJ2-7 | TRBV6-5 | once | NA | TGTGCCAGCGGGACATCGCCTTACGAGCAGTACTTC | CASGTSPYEQYF
TRBJ2-5 | TRBV24-1 | once | NA | TGTGCCACCAGTGACCGCACAGGGTTTGGAGAGACCCAGTACTTC | CATSDRTGFGETQYF
TRBJ2-7 | TRBV7-2 | NA | TRBD1 | TGTGCCAGCAGCCCACAAGACAGGGCGTACTACGAGCAGTACTTC | CASSPQDRAYYEQYF
TRBJ2-1 | TRBV5-1 | NA | NA | TGCGCCAGCAGCTTATCCCAAAACAATGAGCAGTTCTTC | CASSLSQNNEQFF
TRBJ1-4 | TRBV7-8 | NA | NA | TGTGCCAGCAGCTTCCGCGCGGCAGCAACTAATGAAAAACTGTTTTTT | CASSFRAAATNEKLFF
TRBJ2-2 | TRBV29-1 | NA | NA | TGCAGCGTTCCGGCGGGGCCGAACACCGGGGAGCTGTTTTTT | CSVPAGPNTGELFF
TRBJ2-1 | TRBV10-1 | NA | TRBD2 | TGCGCCAGCAGTGATCGGCGGGGGGGATACAATGAGCAGTTCTTC | CASSDRRGGYNEQFF
TRBJ1-1 | TRBV2 | NA | TRBD1 | TGTGCCAGCAGTGAACGAGCCAACAGGGGCGTTTTCAGTGGAACTGAAGCTTTCTTT | CASSERANRGVFSGTEAFF
TRBJ1-1 | TRBV19 | NA | TRBD1 | TGTGCCAGTAGTCCCCGCCGGGACAGGGGAGCTTTCTTT | CASSPRRDRGAFF
TRBJ1-1 | TRBV5-1 | NA | TRBD1 | TGCGCCAGCAGCTTGTTTGGGTCTACAGGGGGCGTCATGAACACTGAAGCTTTCTTT | CASSLFGSTGGVMNTEAFF
TRBJ2-1 | TRBV7-9 | NA | TRBD1 | TGTGCCAGCAGCTCCCGGGACAGGGTCGACAATGAGCAGTTCTTC | CASSSRDRVDNEQFF
TRBJ1-1 | TRBV24-1 | NA | NA | TGTGCCACCAGTGATTCGGGCAGGGTGAACACTGAAGCTTTCTTT | CATSDSGRVNTEAFF
TRBJ2-3 | TRBV7-3 | NA | NA | TGTGCCAGCAGCTCGGGGGTCTCAGATACGCAGTATTTT | CASSSGVSDTQYF
TRBJ1-5 | TRBV30 | NA | TRBD1 | TGTGCCTGGAGTCGGGACAGTTTTATCGGTCAGCCCCAGCATTTT | CAWSRDSFIGQPQHF
TRBJ2-1 | TRBV7-8 | once | TRBD2 | TGTGCCAGCAGCTTATCGGTTCAGCGGGGGGGCCACAATGAGCAGTTCTTC | CASSLSVQRGGHNEQFF
TRBJ1-3 | TRBV6-5 | NA | NA | TGTGCCAGCAGTTACTCTCCGCGTAACTCTGGAAACACCATATATTTT | CASSYSPRNSGNTIYF
TRBJ1-4 | TRBV5-1 | NA | NA | TGCGCCAGCAGCTTGGGGACGACAGAGAGTGAAAAACTGTTTTTT | CASSLGTTESEKLFF
TRBJ2-3 | TRBV6-5 | NA | TRBD1 | TGTGCCAGCCCGGGACAGGACCTCACAGATACGCAGTATTTT | CASPGQDLTDTQYF
TRBJ2-1 | TRBV5-1 | NA | NA | TGCGCCAGCAGCTTGGACGGGGCGGGGTACAATGAGCAGTTCTTC | CASSLDGAGYNEQFF
TRBJ1-1 | TRBV7-9 | NA | NA | TGTGCCAGCAGTCCCGCGGCATACCTGAACACTGAAGCTTTCTTT | CASSPAAYLNTEAFF
TRBJ2-7 | TRBV5-1 | NA | TRBD2 | TGCGCCAGCAGCTTGGCCCCTAGCGGTTACGAGCAGTACTTC | CASSLAPSGYEQYF
TRBJ2-3 | TRBV19 | NA | TRBD2 | TGTGCCAGTAGTACGAGCGGGGGGGGCTCAGATACGCAGTATTTT | CASSTSGGGSDTQYF
TRBJ1-2 | TRBV6-5 | once | TRBD1 | TGTGCCAGCAGAACGATAGGGGGCCCGGATGGCTACACCTTC | CASRTIGGPDGYTF
TRBJ1-6 | TRBV27 | NA | NA | TGTGCCAGCAGTGGACACAGTAATTCACCCCTCCACTTT | CASSGHSNSPLHF
TRBJ1-5 | TRBV2 | NA | NA | TGTGCCAGCAATAGGGAGAGGGGGAATCAGCCCCAGCATTTT | CASNRERGNQPQHF
TRBJ1-6 | TRBV7-8 | NA | NA | TGTGCCAGCAGCTTAGTTGGGGGCACGAATTCACCCCTCCACTTT | CASSLVGGTNSPLHF
TRBJ2-1 | TRBV9 | NA | NA | TGTGCCAGCAGCGCCATGGAGGAGCAGTTCTTC | CASSAMEEQFF
TRBJ1-1 | TRBV2 | NA | TRBD1 | TGTGCCAGCAGGTTCACCCGGGACAGTGAAGCTTTCTTT | CASRFTRDSEAFF
TRBJ1-6 | TRBV5-1 | once | TRBD1 | TGCGCCAGCAGCTACGGCTCCACAGGGGTTTCACCCCTCCACTTT | CASSYGSTGVSPLHF
TRBJ1-3 | TRBV11-3 | few | NA | TGTGCCAGCAGCTTCTCAGGAGGAGGAAACACCATATATTTT | CASSFSGGGNTIYF
TRBJ1-5 | TRBV7-6 | NA | NA | TGTGCCAGCAGCTTACTATCGGTAACGGTGGGCAATCAGCCCCAGCATTTT | CASSLLSVTVGNQPQHF
TRBJ1-2 | TRBV2 | once | TRBD1 | TGTGCCAGCAGGTCCAGGGACAGGACGTATGGCTACACCTTC | CASRSRDRTYGYTF
TRBJ1-4 | TRBV5-1 | NA | NA | TGCGCCAGCATGCTCGAGGGAGGTGAAAAACTGTTTTTT | CASMLEGGEKLFF
TRBJ2-2 | TRBV2 | NA | NA | TGTGCCAGCAGTGGATCCAGGGGTGGCGCCGGGGAGCTGTTTTTT | CASSGSRGGAGELFF
TRBJ1-3 | TRBV2 | NA | NA | TGTGCCAGCAGTGCAGGTTCTCTGAGAAACACCATATATTTT | CASSAGSLRNTIYF
TRBJ1-5 | TRBV10-3 | NA | NA | TGTGCCATCAGTGATTCAGGTGGCAATCAGCCCCAGCATTTT | CAISDSGGNQPQHF
TRBJ1-1 | TRBV6-5 | once | NA | TGTGCCAGCAGTCCCGATGGGGGGGGCACTGAAGCTTTCTTT | CASSPDGGGTEAFF
TRBJ1-5 | TRBV10-1 | NA | TRBD1 | TGCGCCAGCAGTCCAAACAGGGGCATGGATCAGCCCCAGCATTTT | CASSPNRGMDQPQHF
TRBJ1-2 | TRBV5-5 | NA | TRBD1 | TGTGCCAGCAGCTTGGCTGGGGCAGGGGGTCCCTATGGCTACACCTTC | CASSLAGAGGPYGYTF
TRBJ2-1 | TRBV10-2 | NA | TRBD2 | TGCGCCAGCAGTGATTGGGGGGGAATATCCTACAATGAGCAGTTCTTC | CASSDWGGISYNEQFF
TRBJ1-3 | TRBV11-2 | NA | NA | TGTGCCAGCAGCTTTGAGGGAGGGACTGGAAACACCATATATTTT | CASSFEGGTGNTIYF
TRBJ2-1 | TRBV12-5 | NA | TRBD1 | TGTGCTAGTGGTTTGGAGATAACAGGGGCCACCAGCTCCTACAATGAGCAGTTCTTC | CASGLEITGATSSYNEQFF
TRBJ1-5 | TRBV19 | NA | NA | TGTGCCAGTAGTCTACAGCGGGGCAGCCAGCCCCAGCATTTT | CASSLQRGSQPQHF
TRBJ2-3 | TRBV4-3 | NA | TRBD2 | TGCGCCAGCAGCCAAGATCAGCGGGGGACAGATACGCAGTATTTT | CASSQDQRGTDTQYF
TRBJ2-3 | TRBV23-1 | NA | TRBD2 | TGCGCCAGCGGCCGCCCGACTAGCGCTAGCACAGATACGCAGTATTTT | CASGRPTSASTDTQYF
TRBJ1-4 | TRBV10-3 | NA | TRBD1 | TGTGCCATCAGTGGACAGGGGATCGGTGAAAAACTGTTTTTT | CAISGQGIGEKLFF